This entry lists 11 T cell receptor beta chains sequenced from one sample in a study of cytomegalovirus exposure and HLA in healthy donors. PCR involved 60 Vbeta and 13 Jbeta primers. Some clones are missing from TCRdb's copy, which holds only in-frame ones; the method was immunoSEQ multiplex PCR. Of around 130,000 clones in the sample, roughly 77% were seen once. Sequenced input: PBMCs. The source is a man under 40 in good health and CMV-seronegative.

The chain links TRBV9 to TRBJ2-5, with TRBD1 matching over 8 bases. This CDR3 comprises 13 residues. CDR1 is SGDLS, CDR2 YYNGEE, per germline. The trim removed 4 bases at V and 4 bases at J, leaving 3 bases unmatched. The CDR3 DNA reads as TGTGCCAGCAGCAAAGACAGGGGAGAGACCCAGTACTTC. This encodes CASSKDRGETQYF.

The V and J genes are TRBV5-1 and TRBJ2-1, with TRBD2 identical over 8 bases. Germline loops: CDR1 SGHRS, CDR2 YFSETQ. The junction had 7 bases not matched to a gene; V was cut back by 5 bases and J by 6 bases. The CDR3 sequence is 14 residues long. For the CDR3, the DNA is TGCGCCAGCAGTAGAGTAGCGGGGTCCAATGAGCAGTTCTTC. This sequence encodes CASSRVAGSNEQFF.

This clone was seen more than once but under ten times. The chain combines TRBV2 with TRBJ1-2; TRBD1 might be the D (5 bases). The CDR3 is made up of 14 amino acids. Germline-derived CDR1 and CDR2 are SNHLY and FYNNEI. Trimming took off 0 bases at V and 5 bases at J, with 10 bases between the two ends. This CDR3 is CASSEAWQGYGYTF. CDR3 coding DNA: TGTGCCAGCAGTGAAGCTTGGCAGGGATATGGCTACACCTTC. The full variable domain, with the rest looked up from reference TRBV2 and TRBJ1-2, is EPEVTQTPSHQVTQMGQEVILRCVPISNHLYFYWYRQILGQKVEFLVSFYNNEISEKSEIFDDQFSVERPDGSNFTLKIRSTKLEDSAMYFCASSEAWQGYGYTFGSGTRLTVV.

Comment on this clone: Distinct nucleotide sequences in the sample also encode this CDR3. The gene calls are TRBV15 and TRBJ2-3; possibly TRBD2 for D (5 bases). This CDR3 has 12 residues. Germline CDR1 LNHNV, CDR2 YYDKDF (reference sequence). Trimming took off 2 bases at V and 6 bases at J, with 6 bases between the two ends. The CDR3 reads CATSRSGDTQYF. The CDR3 DNA is TGTGCCACCAGCAGATCGGGGGATACGCAGTATTTT.

This clone appeared a single time. The rearrangement uses TRBV7-2 and TRBJ2-7; 9 bases map to TRBD1. This CDR3 has 15 amino acids. V was clipped by 5 bases and J by 4 bases; unmatched bases: 9. The germline CDR1 and CDR2 sequences are SGHTA and FQGNSA. The DNA of the CDR3 is TGTGCCAGCAGCAGTAGGTGGGACAGGGCATACGAGCAGTACTTC. It translates to CASSSRWDRAYEQYF.

V usage is TRBV27 and J usage is TRBJ2-7; 9 bases match TRBD1. CDR3 length equals 15 residues. After removal of 3 bases from V and 3 bases from J, the junction contained 6 bases not matched to a gene. Germline V lookup: CDR1 MNHEY, CDR2 SMNVEV (reference sequence). CDR3 sequence: CASSFRGQGHYEQYF. CDR3 sequence (DNA): TGTGCCAGCAGTTTTAGAGGACAGGGGCACTACGAGCAGTACTTC.

The chain has TRBV29-1 and TRBJ2-3; 10 bases agree with TRBD1. Germline-derived CDR1 and CDR2 are SQVTM and ANQGSEA. The CDR3 is made up of 13 amino acids. V lost 7 bases to trimming and J lost 1 base; unmatched junction nucleotides: 2. CDR3 protein: CSAGTGGTDTQYF. As DNA, the CDR3 is TGCAGCGCCGGGACAGGGGGCACAGATACGCAGTATTTT.

J is TRBJ1-1 and V is TRBV5-4; D is unclear. Trimming took off 1 base at V and 11 bases at J, with 15 bases between the two ends. Germline V lookup: CDR1 SGHNT, CDR2 YYREEE (reference sequence). The CDR3 consists of 13 residues. CDR3 nucleotide sequence: TGTGCCAGCAGCTTGATGGGCGGACTGGGGGCTTTCTTT. This sequence encodes CASSLMGGLGAFF.

The CDR3 reads CAWSRSLTSGYNEQFF. The DNA of the CDR3 is TGTGCCTGGAGTAGATCCCTGACTAGCGGATACAATGAGCAGTTCTTC. J is TRBJ2-1 and V is TRBV30; 9 bases are a match to TRBD2. CDR1 and CDR2 from the germline V gene are GTSNPN and SVGIG (reference sequence). Losses at the gene ends were 2 bases for V and 4 bases for J; bases not matched to a gene: 9. There are 16 residues in the CDR3.

The CDR3 reads CASSPRDYSYEQYF. Written as DNA, the CDR3 is TGTGCCAGCAGCCCCCGGGACTACTCCTACGAGCAGTACTTC. V gene TRBV7-2 combines with J gene TRBJ2-7; TRBD2 aligns across 7 bases. CDR1 is SGHTA, CDR2 FQGNSA, per germline. V lost 5 bases, J lost 0 bases, and 4 bases stayed unmatched. The CDR3 totals 14 residues.

This chain uses TRBV7-9 with TRBJ1-5, with D possibly TRBD1 on 6 matching bases. The CDR3 runs to 14 residues. The V gene's germline CDR1 is SEHNR and CDR2 FQNEAQ (reference sequence). V was clipped by 5 bases and J by 6 bases, with 14 bases between them. CDR3 sequence reads: CASSPLGGIQPQHF. In DNA form, the CDR3 reads TGTGCCAGCAGCCCACTAGGGGGAATTCAGCCCCAGCATTTT.